This T cell receptor (beta chain) is from a study of blood T cell repertoires in COVID-19. Generated by immunoSEQ multiplex PCR, the TCRdb table keeps only in-frame clones and is missing some. The profile shows under 150,000 clones, roughly 86% of them singletons. This CDR3 is built from 12 residues. Germline-derived CDR1 and CDR2 are MNHEY and SMNVEV (reference sequence). With 6 bases removed from V and 8 bases from J, the gap between germline ends came to 10 bases. The source of this sequence is a woman between 50 and 59 years old who had recovered from COVID-19. The sequencing input was peripheral blood. V and J are TRBV27 and TRBJ1-4, with D possibly TRBD1 on 5 matching bases. The CDR3 loop is CASSQGNEKLFF. CDR3 in DNA: TGTGCCAGCAGCCAGGGAAACGAAAAACTGTTTTTT.